These 21 T cell receptor beta chains originate from one sample sequenced in a study of T cells after yellow fever vaccination. In TCRdb, the 5' RACE reads were re-called with MiXCR into one record per CDR3 protein. The sample consists of under 700,000 distinct CDR3 sequences, 17% of them appearing once. This sample comprised PBMCs, obtained 4 to 5 days after the first yellow fever vaccination. All receptors derive from a man aged 18 to 30 who received the YFV17D yellow fever vaccine.

This chain's CDR3 is CASSQGMRTGIYEQYF. Written as DNA, the CDR3 is TGTGCCAGCAGCCAAGGCATGAGGACAGGGATCTACGAGCAGTACTTC. The rearrangement links TRBV16 to TRBJ2-7, with 8 bases lining up with TRBD1. Germline V gene sequence: CDR1 KGHSY, CDR2 FQNENV. This CDR3 is 16 amino acids long. The J segment lost 3 bases and the V segment lost 2 bases, leaving 9 bases of the junction unmatched.

This clonotype was recorded at least ten times. The J gene is TRBJ1-1, the V gene TRBV7-9; TRBD1 matches 10 bases. Germline lookup yields CDR1 SEHNR and CDR2 FQNEAQ (reference sequence). The CDR3 totals 14 residues. The J segment lost 11 bases and the V segment lost 2 bases, leaving 8 bases of the junction unmatched. CDR3 nucleotide sequence: TGTGCCAGCAGCTTATCCGGGACAGGGGCGTTGGCTTTCTTT. It encodes CASSLSGTGALAFF.

The V call is TRBV4-2, the J call TRBJ2-3; D is unclear. CDR1 and CDR2 from the germline V gene are LGHNA and YNFKEQ. The CDR3 is 14 amino acids. Trimming pared 1 base from V and 4 bases from J, leaving 9 bases between. The CDR3 loop reads CASSQGGKPDTQYF. CDR3 bases: TGTGCCAGCAGCCAAGGGGGAAAGCCAGATACGCAGTATTTT.

The J gene is TRBJ2-3, the V gene TRBV7-3; D not certain. Trimming removed 0 bases from V and 6 bases from J, with 7 bases in between. There are 13 residues in the CDR3. Germline V gene sequence: CDR1 SGHTA, CDR2 FQGTGA. As DNA, the CDR3 is TGTGCCAGCAGCTTAACGTCCGGCGATACGCAGTATTTT. Amino acids: CASSLTSGDTQYF.

The sample holds a few counts of this clonotype. The CDR3, as DNA: TGTGCCAGCAGCCGAGACAGGTCCTATGGCTACACCTTC. Protein product: CASSRDRSYGYTF. The rearrangement uses TRBV12-3 or TRBV12-4 and TRBJ1-2; D might be TRBD1 (6 bases). This CDR3 has 13 residues. Trimming took 6 bases from V and 4 from J, leaving 12 bases between them.

This CDR3 reads CASSLPSDRPNTEAFF. The CDR3 DNA follows: TGCGCCAGCAGCTTGCCTTCGGACAGACCAAACACTGAAGCTTTCTTT. The J gene is TRBJ1-1, the V gene TRBV5-1; TRBD1 might be the D (6 bases). CDR3 length equals 16 residues. CDR1 SGHRS and CDR2 YFSETQ come from the germline V gene. V was shortened by 1 base and J by 2 bases, with 15 bases between the two germline ends.

This clonotype was seen only a few times. This sequence joins TRBV19 and TRBJ1-5; D unclear. This CDR3 has 13 amino acids. Germline V gene sequence: CDR1 LNHDA, CDR2 SQIVND (reference sequence). The ends were cut back, 0 bases at V and 9 bases at J, with 9 bases in the middle. This CDR3 reads CASSIDLRLPQHF. The CDR3, as DNA: TGTGCCAGTAGTATAGATCTTAGGCTGCCCCAGCATTTT.

This clonotype has a handful of counts. The chain joins TRBV21-1 to TRBJ2-7. TRBV21-1 is flagged as a pseudogene. CDR3 size: 10 residues. CDR3 coding DNA: TGTGCCAGCAGAGGAAACGAGCAGTACGTC. This codes for CASRGNEQYV.

This clonotype has only a few counts. The V call is TRBV27, the J call TRBJ1-1; TRBD1 aligns across 10 bases. The ends lost 6 bases at V and 3 bases at J; junction bases unmatched: 7. The CDR3 runs 15 residues. Germline V gives CDR1 MNHEY, CDR2 SMNVEV (reference sequence). CDR3: CASSRTDRGDTEAFF. The CDR3 DNA is TGTGCCAGCAGCCGTACGGACAGGGGGGACACTGAAGCTTTCTTT.

The J gene is TRBJ1-1, the V gene TRBV7-3; possible D gene TRBD1, 6 bases. The CDR3 length is 15 residues. V was clipped by 4 bases and J by 3 bases, with 15 bases between them. Germline-derived CDR1 and CDR2 are SGHTA and FQGTGA. This CDR3 is CASSSHPGVDTEAFF. The CDR3 DNA follows: TGTGCCAGCAGCTCCCATCCAGGGGTTGACACTGAAGCTTTCTTT. Full variable domain (remainder filled in from reference TRBV7-3 and TRBJ1-1): GAGVSQTPSNKVTEKGKYVELRCDPISGHTALYWYRQSLGQGPEFLIYFQGTGAADDSGLPNDRFFAVRPEGSVSTLKIQRTERGDSAVYLCASSSHPGVDTEAFFGQGTRLTVV.

This clonotype has more than one count but fewer than ten. V is TRBV6-5 and J is TRBJ2-1; 10 bases match TRBD2. Trimming took 0 bases from V and 9 from J; bases not matched to a gene: 5. The CDR3 is 15 residues long. The germline CDR1 and CDR2 sequences are MNHEY and SVGAGI. CDR3 bases: TGTGCCAGCAGTTACTCTGAGCGGGGGGGATTTGAGCAGTTCTTC. As protein: CASSYSERGGFEQFF.

This chain links TRBV12-3 or TRBV12-4 with TRBJ1-1, with 11 bases lining up with TRBD1. V trimming: 5 bases; J trimming: 0 bases; junction bases outside the gene matches: 2. CDR3 size: 15 residues. The CDR3 coding sequence is TGTGCCAGCAGTGGGACAGGGGGGATGAACACTGAAGCTTTCTTT. Residues: CASSGTGGMNTEAFF.

This clonotype occurred a few times. The rearrangement links TRBV5-1 to TRBJ2-7; a weak D match, TRBD1 (6 bases). Trimming pared 0 bases from V and 6 bases from J, leaving 10 bases between. CDR3 length: 13 amino acids. Per the germline V gene, CDR1 is SGHRS and CDR2 is YFSETQ. The DNA of the CDR3 is TGCGCCAGCAGCTTGGGACAGGACTCCGAGCAGTACGTC. It is translated as CASSLGQDSEQYV.

The CDR3 DNA sequence: TGTGCCAGTATCGACAGGAGAGAGACCCAGTACTTC. This sequence encodes CASIDRRETQYF. V gene TRBV18 combines with J gene TRBJ2-5, with D perhaps matching TRBD1 (6 bases). CDR3 length equals 12 residues. V was cut by 9 bases and J by 4 bases, with 12 bases left in between. Germline V gives CDR1 KGHSH, CDR2 LQKENI.

This clonotype was seen a few times. The V call is TRBV12-3 or TRBV12-4, the J call TRBJ1-2; D call uncertain. Trimming pared 7 bases from V and 4 bases from J, leaving 19 bases between. The CDR3 spans 15 residues. DNA of the CDR3: TGTGCCAGCACCGCAAGGCAACCTAGCCGCTATGGCTACACCTTC. Amino acid sequence: CASTARQPSRYGYTF.

CDR3 protein: CSATGSSGGGTDTQYF. As DNA, the CDR3 is TGCAGTGCCACTGGCTCTAGCGGGGGGGGAACAGATACGCAGTATTTT. The V gene is TRBV20-1, the J gene TRBJ2-3; TRBD2 aligns across 12 bases. The CDR3 covers 16 residues. With 6 bases clipped from V and 3 bases from J, the junction kept 10 bases outside the gene matches. Germline V lookup: CDR1 DFQATT, CDR2 SNEGSKA (reference sequence).

This clonotype has just a few counts. This rearrangement joins TRBV10-3 to TRBJ1-5; D is uncertain. The germline V and J ends were trimmed by 2 bases and 4 bases, with 9 bases remaining between them. Germline values: CDR1 ENHRY, CDR2 SYGVKD. This CDR3 has 14 residues. DNA of the CDR3: TGTGCCATCAGTGAGACGGGCAGGAATCAGCCCCAGCATTTT. As protein: CAISETGRNQPQHF.

This clonotype was seen a handful of times. CDR3 coding DNA: TGTGCCAGCACCCACGGGGGGCGCAAAGAGACCCAGTACTTC. Residues: CASTHGGRKETQYF. The chain joins TRBV7-2 to TRBJ2-5, with D maybe TRBD2 (7 bases). Germline CDR1 SGHTA, CDR2 FQGNSA. The V gene lost 7 bases and the J gene lost 3 bases, with 15 bases spanning the gap. The CDR3 consists of 14 residues.

There are a few counts of this clonotype. The chain employs TRBV4-1 and TRBJ2-3, with D possibly TRBD2 on 6 matching bases. CDR1 is MGHRA, CDR2 YSYEKL, per germline. The V end was cut by 0 bases, the J end by 6 bases, with 13 bases between. The CDR3 totals 15 residues. The CDR3 spells CASSQEGPSADTQYF. DNA for the CDR3: TGCGCCAGCAGCCAAGAGGGACCTAGCGCGGATACGCAGTATTTT.

J is TRBJ2-4 and V is TRBV5-1; D could derive from TRBD1 or TRBD2 (5 bases each). Trimming removed 4 bases from V and 0 bases from J, with 14 bases in between. The germline gives CDR1 SGHRS, CDR2 YFSETQ. The CDR3 is 16 residues long. CDR3 nucleotides: TGCGCCAGCAGCCCGGGGCAGACCTTAGCCAAAAACATTCAGTACTTC. Translated, it gives CASSPGQTLAKNIQYF.

This clonotype came up a few times. This chain uses TRBV27 with TRBJ2-4; the D gene is possibly TRBD1 (6 bases). The germline V and J ends were trimmed by 6 bases and 7 bases, with 19 bases remaining between them. CDR1 is MNHEY and CDR2 is SMNVEV in the germline V gene (reference sequence). This CDR3 has 15 amino acids. CDR3 nucleotide sequence: TGTGCCAGCAGACTAGGGCAGGGGCAGGGGAACATTCAGTACTTC. Translated: CASRLGQGQGNIQYF.